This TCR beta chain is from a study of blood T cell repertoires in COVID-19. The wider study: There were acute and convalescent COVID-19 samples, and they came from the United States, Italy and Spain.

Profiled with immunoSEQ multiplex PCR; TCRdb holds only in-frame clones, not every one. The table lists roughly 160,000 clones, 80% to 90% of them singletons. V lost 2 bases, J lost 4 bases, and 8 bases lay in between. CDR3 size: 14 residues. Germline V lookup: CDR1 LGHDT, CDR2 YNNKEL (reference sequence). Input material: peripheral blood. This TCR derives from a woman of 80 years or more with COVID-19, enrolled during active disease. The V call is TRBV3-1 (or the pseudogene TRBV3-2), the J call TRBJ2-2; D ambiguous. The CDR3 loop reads CASSQYRFTGELFF. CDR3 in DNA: TGTGCCAGCAGCCAATACCGGTTCACCGGGGAGCTGTTTTTT.